The 22 T cell receptor beta chains listed next were all sequenced from one sample in a study of siplizumab effects on memory and regulatory T cells. TCRdb's table, derived via immunoSEQ multiplex PCR, lists solely in-frame clones and lacks some. The sample includes more than 95,000 clones, approximately 94% of them seen just once. The sequencing input was non-Treg CD4+ T cells sorted from blood. All receptors derive from a human donor in good health.

The chain is built from TRBV25-1 and TRBJ2-2; D is perhaps TRBD1 or TRBD2 (5 bases each). Germline CDR1 MGHDK, CDR2 SYGVNS. This CDR3 is built from 13 residues. Trimming shortened V by 4 bases and J by 2 bases, and 5 bases separated the two germline ends. The CDR3 loop is CASSGDNTGELFF. The CDR3 DNA reads as TGTGCCAGCAGTGGGGACAACACCGGGGAGCTGTTTTTT.

The rearrangement links TRBV5-6 to TRBJ2-7, with 8 bases fitting TRBD2. Trimming cost V 4 bases and J 6 bases; bases outside gene matches: 15. Germline V gene lookup returns CDR1 SGHDT and CDR2 YYEEEE. CDR3 length: 16 amino acids. CDR3 bases: TGTGCCAGCAGCGGCCGGTCCGGGGGACTAGGTTTCGAGCAGTACTTC. It is translated as CASSGRSGGLGFEQYF. Using reference TRBV5-6 and TRBJ2-7 for the parts outside the CDR3, the full variable domain is DAGVTQSPTHLIKTRGQQVTLRCSPKSGHDTVSWYQQALGQGPQFIFQYYEEEERQRGNFPDRFSGHQFPNYSSELNVNALLLGDSALYLCASSGRSGGLGFEQYFGPGTRLTVT.

This clone was counted a single time. The chain joins TRBV28 to TRBJ2-7, with TRBD1 identical over 7 bases. Germline CDR1 reads MDHEN; CDR2 reads SYDVKM. The CDR3 is made up of 15 amino acids. The V gene end was trimmed by 5 bases and the J gene end by 6 bases; junction bases not matched to a gene: 13. In nucleotides, the CDR3 is TGTGCCAGCAGTGGCGGACAGGCCGTAGATATCGAGCAGTACTTC. Residues: CASSGGQAVDIEQYF. The full variable domain, in which reference TRBV28 and TRBJ2-7 provide the parts outside the CDR3, is DVKVTQSSRYLVKRTGEKVFLECVQDMDHENMFWYRQDPGLGLRLIYFSYDVKMKEKGDIPEGYSVSREKKERFSLILESASTNQTSMYLCASSGGQAVDIEQYFGPGTRLTVT.

This chain uses TRBV2 with TRBJ2-3; D gene unclear. The V gene's germline CDR1 is SNHLY and CDR2 FYNNEI. V was cut by 6 bases and J by 4 bases, with 17 bases left in between. This CDR3 region has 15 residues. The CDR3: CASSPQVGGADTQYF. In nucleotides, the CDR3 is TGTGCCAGCAGCCCCCAGGTGGGTGGGGCAGATACGCAGTATTTT.

The rearrangement joins TRBV7-3 to TRBJ2-3; a weak D match, TRBD2 (5 bases). The V and J ends lost 4 bases and 2 bases respectively, with 13 bases between them. Germline lookup yields CDR1 SGHTA and CDR2 FQGTGA. CDR3 length: 15 amino acids. The CDR3 reads CASSSQSGHTDTQYF. The CDR3 DNA reads TGTGCCAGCAGCTCCCAGAGCGGTCACACAGATACGCAGTATTTT.

The rearrangement links TRBV6-5 to TRBJ1-2; 9 nucleotides align to TRBD1. The junction had 2 bases not matched to a gene; V was cut back by 6 bases and J by 6 bases. The CDR3 sequence is 12 residues long. CDR1 and CDR2 (germline): MNHEY, SVGAGI. CDR3 nucleotides: TGTGCCAGCAGGACAGGGGGAGATGGCTACACCTTC. Its protein product is CASRTGGDGYTF.

The chain uses TRBV7-2 and TRBJ2-3; 15 nucleotides match TRBD2. This CDR3 has 16 residues. V trimming: 5 bases; J trimming: 3 bases; junction bases outside the gene matches: 3. Germline loops: CDR1 SGHTA, CDR2 FQGNSA. Here the CDR3 DNA reads TGTGCCAGCAGCGCCGGGACTAGCGGGAGGACAGATACGCAGTATTTT. It encodes CASSAGTSGRTDTQYF.

This chain joins TRBV4-1 and TRBJ2-5; 10 bases line up with TRBD2. Looked up from germline, CDR1 is MGHRA and CDR2 is YSYEKL. V was pared by 4 bases and J by 3 bases, with 11 bases of the junction left unmatched. This CDR3 comprises 17 residues. CDR3: CASSPGRTSGGEETQYF. CDR3 sequence (DNA): TGCGCCAGCAGCCCCGGCCGGACTAGCGGAGGGGAAGAGACCCAGTACTTC.

The chain recombines TRBV27 with TRBJ1-6; unclear D gene. Germline V CDR1 and CDR2: MNHEY, SMNVEV (reference sequence). Trimming removed 5 bases at V and 5 bases at J, with 22 bases between. The CDR3 extends over 18 amino acids. The CDR3, as DNA: TGTGCCAGCAGTCCCCTGTGGGGTTTACTCCAAAATAATTCACCCCTCCACTTT. It specifies CASSPLWGLLQNNSPLHF.

The chain links TRBV6-1 to TRBJ1-2; perhaps TRBD1 as D (5 bases). The V and J ends lost 5 bases and 3 bases respectively, with 13 bases between them. This CDR3 spans 14 amino acids. Germline loops: CDR1 MNHNS, CDR2 SASEGT. In DNA, the CDR3 is TGTGCCAGCAGTACCAGGGCATTGGACTATGGCTACACCTTC. Translated, it gives CASSTRALDYGYTF.

V gene TRBV5-1 combines with J gene TRBJ2-5; maybe TRBD1 (5 bases). Germline CDR1 SGHRS, CDR2 YFSETQ. V was trimmed by 4 bases and J by 2 bases, leaving 12 bases between them. The CDR3 extends over 14 amino acids. The CDR3 bases are TGCGCCAGCAGCCAGGGTAATCGTCAAGAGACCCAGTACTTC. Amino acid sequence: CASSQGNRQETQYF.

This chain links TRBV6-1 with TRBJ1-2; a possible D gene is TRBD1 (5 bases). The CDR3 is 13 amino acids. V lost 7 bases and J 3 bases, leaving 12 bases between the germline ends. Germline V gives CDR1 MNHNS, CDR2 SASEGT. The CDR3 is CASISGTYYGYTF. DNA of the CDR3: TGTGCCAGCATATCCGGGACTTACTATGGCTACACCTTC.

The J gene is TRBJ2-7, the V gene TRBV7-9; D might be TRBD2 (5 bases). In germline, CDR1 is SEHNR, CDR2 FQNEAQ (reference sequence). V gave up 5 bases and J gave up 5 bases, with 10 bases separating them. This CDR3 is built from 12 residues. CDR3: CASSPQLDEQYF. DNA of the CDR3: TGTGCCAGCAGCCCCCAACTAGACGAGCAGTACTTC.

V usage is TRBV7-9 and J usage is TRBJ2-5; the D gene could be TRBD1 or TRBD2 (5 bases each). CDR1 SEHNR and CDR2 FQNEAQ come from the germline V gene (reference sequence). The CDR3 length is 14 residues. Deletions cut 1 base from V and 7 bases from J, with 13 bases between. The CDR3 DNA is TGTGCCAGCAGCTTAGGATGGGGGAGTGTGACCCAGTACTTC. Its translation is CASSLGWGSVTQYF.

This clone was seen only a few times. The chain is built from TRBV12-5 and TRBJ1-4, with TRBD1 identical over 8 bases. Germline-derived CDR1 and CDR2 are LGHNT and FRNRAP. This CDR3 region has 17 residues. V was clipped by 0 bases and J by 5 bases; unmatched bases: 8. The CDR3 sequence: CASGLVRGQGLNEKLFF. CDR3 DNA sequence: TGTGCTAGTGGTTTGGTACGAGGACAGGGACTGAATGAAAAACTGTTTTTT.

The chain recombines TRBV6-5 with TRBJ2-7; weak D call: TRBD1 (5 bases). The CDR3 totals 14 residues. The V gene lost 0 bases and the J gene lost 2 bases, with 8 bases spanning the gap. Germline V lookup: CDR1 MNHEY, CDR2 SVGAGI. In DNA form, the CDR3 reads TGTGCCAGCAGTTACTCGAGACAGACCTACGAGCAGTACTTC. As protein: CASSYSRQTYEQYF.

The rearrangement links TRBV4-2 to TRBJ2-1; D tentatively reads TRBD1 or TRBD2 (5 bases each). The CDR3 totals 23 residues. Germline loops: CDR1 LGHNA, CDR2 YNFKEQ. V was cut by 1 base and J by 0 bases, with 31 bases left in between. The CDR3 protein is CASSQAGLGVAGGLTSSYNEQFF. The CDR3 DNA follows: TGTGCCAGCAGCCAAGCGGGCTTGGGGGTTGCCGGCGGATTGACAAGCTCCTACAATGAGCAGTTCTTC.

The V call is TRBV6-4, the J call TRBJ2-3, with 13 bases aligning to TRBD2. With V trimmed by 3 bases and J by 5 bases, 5 bases remained unmatched. The CDR3 sequence is 16 residues long. The V gene's germline CDR1 is MRHNA and CDR2 SNTAGT. In nucleotides, the CDR3 is TGTGCCAGCAGTGAGGCGACTAGCGGGGGGAGAGATACGCAGTATTTT. As protein: CASSEATSGGRDTQYF.

This clone showed up just once. V is TRBV11-2 and J is TRBJ2-5; 8 nucleotides match TRBD1. Germline values: CDR1 SGHAT, CDR2 FQNNGV. CDR3 length equals 18 residues. V dropped 5 bases and J dropped 2; count of bases not matched to a gene: 16. The CDR3 here is CASSLRGRQWILQETQYF. CDR3 coding DNA: TGTGCCAGCAGCCTCAGGGGGCGGCAGTGGATCCTACAAGAGACCCAGTACTTC.

V is TRBV6-5 and J is TRBJ2-7; D call uncertain. This CDR3 contains 15 residues. Germline CDR1 MNHEY, CDR2 SVGAGI. The V and J ends lost 0 bases and 5 bases respectively, with 14 bases between them. The CDR3 DNA follows: TGTGCCAGCAGTTACTCGGGGTTACGGTCTGACGAGCAGTACTTC. Translated, it gives CASSYSGLRSDEQYF.

This chain joins TRBV5-1 and TRBJ2-4, with D possibly TRBD2 on 5 matching bases. The CDR3 has 18 amino acids. The germline V gene has CDR1 SGHRS and CDR2 YFSETQ. V lost 5 bases and J lost 0, with 21 bases in between. The DNA of the CDR3 is TGCGCCAGCAGAACCGGGGTAGGGCAGTCTCTAGCCAAAAACATTCAGTACTTC. This encodes CASRTGVGQSLAKNIQYF.

The chain uses TRBV2 and TRBJ2-7; 7 bases line up with TRBD1. Germline V lookup: CDR1 SNHLY, CDR2 FYNNEI. The CDR3 covers 14 residues. After removal of 7 bases from V and 2 bases from J, the junction contained 8 bases not matched to a gene. In DNA, the CDR3 is TGTGCCAGCACCAGACAGGGCCCGACCTACGAGCAGTACTTC. This sequence encodes CASTRQGPTYEQYF. Full variable domain (outside the CDR3, taken from reference TRBV2 and TRBJ2-7): EPEVTQTPSHQVTQMGQEVILRCVPISNHLYFYWYRQILGQKVEFLVSFYNNEISEKSEIFDDQFSVERPDGSNFTLKIRSTKLEDSAMYFCASTRQGPTYEQYFGPGTRLTVT.